This TCR beta chain originates from a study of graft-versus-host responses after intestinal transplantation. Overall study context: Recipients across the board were started on anti-thymocyte globulin induction, then kept on tacrolimus and steroids for 2 to 4 years.

With respect to this clone: Its antigen is not identified.

Germline V gives CDR1 KGHSH, CDR2 LQKENI. Trimming at V came to 3 bases and at J to 6 bases, leaving 9 bases not matched to a gene. The CDR3 consists of 17 residues. Study-wide results and limits: High graft-versus-host to host-versus-graft T cell clonal ratios marked allografts of patients with graft-donor macrochimerism. GvH clones detected in recipient marrow included some appearing first in ileum or blood.

Assay used: immunoSEQ multiplex PCR; TCRdb lists only in-frame clones, some missing. Of 90,000 to 95,000 clones listed, 80% to 95% are singletons. The V call is TRBV18, the J call TRBJ2-3, with 13 bases identical to TRBD2. The clonotype was recovered from a human donor who received an intestinal transplant. The sequences come from unstimulated CD8+ T cells sorted from spleen or lymph node cells, collected before intestinal transplant. In DNA form, the CDR3 reads TGTGCCAGCTCACCCCGTAGCCGGACTAGCGGGAGCGATACGCAGTATTTT. It translates to CASSPRSRTSGSDTQYF.